The 7 T cell receptor beta chains below come from one sample, sequenced in a study of T cells in women clearing cervical HPV infection. Profiled with immunoSEQ multiplex PCR; TCRdb holds only in-frame clones, not every one. Recorded here are around 28,000 clones; the top ten clones represent approximately 2.8%. Sample: blood buffy coat. These receptors all come from a woman between 18 and 70 years old with a cervical HPV16 infection that either progressed to CIN3+ or cleared (not recorded which).

In regard to this clone: The read halts 3 residues ahead of the CDR3 end, with the missing end drawn from the germline J gene. The chain couples TRBV5-4 to TRBJ2-1; TRBD1 is a possible D gene (6 bases). V lost 0 bases to trimming and J lost 6 bases, with 7 bases between them. The CDR3 extends over 13 amino acids. The V gene's germline CDR1 is SGHNT and CDR2 YYREEE (reference sequence). Incomplete CDR3 DNA: TGTGCCAGCAGCTTGGACAGGGTCAATGAG. This codes for CASSLDRVNE. The entire CDR3 sequence reads CASSLDRVNEQFF.

As for this clone: The read terminates 3 residues before the CDR3 end, so the remaining end is supplied by the germline J gene. The V gene is TRBV7-2, the J gene TRBJ1-2; unclear D gene. Per germline, CDR1 SGHTA and CDR2 FQGNSA. CDR3 length: 15 residues. CDR3 bases read: TGTGCCAGCAGACGTACACGAGACTTACCCTACGAC. Residues: CASRRTRDLPYD. The full CDR3 protein is CASRRTRDLPYDYTF.

A word on this clone: The read terminates 3 residues before the CDR3 end, so the remaining end is supplied by the germline J gene. The chain uses TRBV2 and TRBJ2-2; 9 bases fit TRBD1. The CDR3 contains 18 residues. Per the germline V gene, CDR1 is SNHLY and CDR2 is FYNNEI. The CDR3 bases that were read are TGTGCCAGCATCATCCGGGACAGGGTTGTTGTTGGGGCCAACGTG. Amino acid sequence: CASIIRDRVVVGANV. The complete CDR3 protein is CASIIRDRVVVGANVLFF.

As regards this clone: The CDR3 end falls 3 residues outside the read, so it is completed with the germline J gene. The rearrangement joins TRBV19 to TRBJ2-4; D is uncertain. Germline V gene lookup returns CDR1 LNHDA and CDR2 SQIVND (reference sequence). The length of the CDR3 is 14 residues. CDR3 protein: CASSIGEGWYGQYF. The sequenced part of the CDR3 DNA is TGTGCCAGTAGTATAGGTGAAGGGTGGTATGGT.

A remark on this clone: The DNA ends 3 residues before the CDR3 does, and the rest of the CDR3 is filled in from the germline J gene. The chain combines TRBV12-3 or TRBV12-4 with TRBJ1-2; TRBD1 is a possible D gene (6 bases). The CDR3 covers 15 residues. V was trimmed by 6 bases and J by 5 bases, leaving 19 bases between them. The CDR3 spells CASSQRGGFPYGYTF. The sequenced part of the CDR3 DNA is TGTGCCAGCAGCCAGAGGGGGGGCTTCCCATATGGC.

As for this clone: Coverage ceases 3 residues before the CDR3 finishes, and the germline J gene fills in the end. This rearrangement joins TRBV12-3 or TRBV12-4 to TRBJ2-2, with 14 bases lining up with TRBD2. The CDR3 consists of 14 residues. J lost 6 bases, V lost 8 bases, and 2 bases had no gene match. This chain's CDR3 is CASRTSGGSGELFF. The DNA read from the CDR3 is TGTGCCAGCCGGACTAGCGGGGGGTCCGGGGAG.

With regard to this clone: The read terminates 3 residues before the CDR3 end, so the remaining end is supplied by the germline J gene. The rearrangement joins TRBV7-8 to TRBJ2-7; D possibly corresponds to TRBD1 (5 bases). The length of the CDR3 is 15 residues. The V gene's germline CDR1 is SGHVS and CDR2 FQNEAQ. Between the trimmed V and J ends, which lost 5 bases and 4 bases, there was a span of 18 bases. CDR3 loop: CASSVSRVSIYEQYF. CDR3 DNA, as far as it was read: TGTGCCAGCAGCGTCTCCAGGGTCTCTATTTACGAG.